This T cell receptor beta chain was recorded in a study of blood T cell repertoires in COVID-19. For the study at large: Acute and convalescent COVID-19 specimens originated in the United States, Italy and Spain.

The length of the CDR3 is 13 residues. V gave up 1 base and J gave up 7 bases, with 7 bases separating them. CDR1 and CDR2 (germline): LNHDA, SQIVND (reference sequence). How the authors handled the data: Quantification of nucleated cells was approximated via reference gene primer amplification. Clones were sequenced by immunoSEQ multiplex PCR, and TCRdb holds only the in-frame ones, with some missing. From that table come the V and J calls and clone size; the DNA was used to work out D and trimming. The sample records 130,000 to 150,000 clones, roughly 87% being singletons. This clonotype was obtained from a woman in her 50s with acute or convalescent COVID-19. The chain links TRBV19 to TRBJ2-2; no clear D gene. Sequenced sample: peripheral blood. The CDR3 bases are TGTGCCAGTAGTATAGGTCTCTACGGGGAGCTGTTTTTT. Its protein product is CASSIGLYGELFF.